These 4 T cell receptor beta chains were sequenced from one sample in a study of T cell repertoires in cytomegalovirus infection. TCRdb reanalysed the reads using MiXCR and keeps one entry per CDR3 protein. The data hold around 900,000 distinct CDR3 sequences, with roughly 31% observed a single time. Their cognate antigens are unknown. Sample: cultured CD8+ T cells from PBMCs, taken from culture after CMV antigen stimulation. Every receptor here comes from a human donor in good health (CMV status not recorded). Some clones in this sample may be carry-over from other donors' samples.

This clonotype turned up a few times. CDR3 in DNA: TGTGCCACCACTCTTGGTACTGAAGCTTTCTTT. Its protein product is CATTLGTEAFF. The chain uses TRBV24-1 and TRBJ1-1; no clear D gene. This CDR3 is built from 11 residues. Deletions cut 8 bases from V and 5 bases from J, with 8 bases between. Per germline, CDR1 KGHDR and CDR2 SFDVKD.

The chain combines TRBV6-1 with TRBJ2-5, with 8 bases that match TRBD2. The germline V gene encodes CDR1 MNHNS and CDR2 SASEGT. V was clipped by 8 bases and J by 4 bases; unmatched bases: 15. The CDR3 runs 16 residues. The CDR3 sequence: CASSPFRGGFGETQYF. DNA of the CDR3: TGTGCCAGCTCCCCCTTTCGGGGGGGCTTTGGAGAGACCCAGTACTTC.

The CDR3 coding sequence is TGTGCCAGCAGTGAGGAACCCGGGGCATACAATGAGCAGTTCTTC. Translation gives CASSEEPGAYNEQFF. V gene TRBV2 combines with J gene TRBJ2-1, with D perhaps given as TRBD1 or TRBD2 (5 bases each). The CDR3 covers 15 residues. CDR1 SNHLY and CDR2 FYNNEI come from the germline V gene. Deletions cut 3 bases from V and 4 bases from J, with 13 bases between.

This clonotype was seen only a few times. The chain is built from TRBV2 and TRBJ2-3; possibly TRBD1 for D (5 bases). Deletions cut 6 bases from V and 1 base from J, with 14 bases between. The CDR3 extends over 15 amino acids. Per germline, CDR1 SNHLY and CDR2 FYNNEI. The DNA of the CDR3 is TGTGCCAGCAGGACGACAGAATACGGCACAGATACGCAGTATTTT. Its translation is CASRTTEYGTDTQYF.